The table lists the clone carrying this T cell receptor (beta chain) with a few counts. The data belong to a study of blood T cell repertoires in COVID-19. About the study: There were acute and convalescent COVID-19 samples, and they came from the United States, Italy and Spain. PBMCs, B-cell-depleted T cells, or T cells provided the cDNA or gDNA that made up the material.

As processed by the authors: It was from reference gene primer amplification that nucleated cell counts were estimated. Libraries were prepared by immunoSEQ multiplex PCR; TCRdb keeps only in-frame clonotypes and omits some of them. V and J calls and clone size follow that table, whereas D and trimming were derived from the DNA. This table has about 180,000 clones, approximately 86% appearing once. The CDR3 covers 13 residues. In germline, CDR1 is LNHDA, CDR2 SQIVND (reference sequence). Between the trimmed V and J ends, which lost 3 bases and 7 bases, there was a span of 12 bases. The sequenced sample consisted of peripheral blood. The receptor's source is a man in his forties or fifties with active or convalescent COVID-19. This rearrangement joins TRBV19 to TRBJ1-2; D may be TRBD1 (6 bases). The CDR3 loop is CASSIPGASGYTF. DNA of the CDR3: TGTGCCAGTAGTATCCCAGGGGCTTCTGGCTACACCTTC.